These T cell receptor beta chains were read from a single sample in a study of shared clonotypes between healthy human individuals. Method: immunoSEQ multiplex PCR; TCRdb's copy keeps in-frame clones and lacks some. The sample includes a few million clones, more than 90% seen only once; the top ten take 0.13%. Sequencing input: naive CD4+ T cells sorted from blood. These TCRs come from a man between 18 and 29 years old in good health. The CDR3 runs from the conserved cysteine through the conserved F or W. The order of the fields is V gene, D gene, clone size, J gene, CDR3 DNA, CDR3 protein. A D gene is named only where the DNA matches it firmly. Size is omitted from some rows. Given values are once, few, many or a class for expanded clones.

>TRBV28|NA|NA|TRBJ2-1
TGTGCCAGCAGTTTATTCCAGCCCAATGAGCAGTTCTTC
CASSLFQPNEQFF
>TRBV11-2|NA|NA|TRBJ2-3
TGTGCCAGCAGCTTAGTAGGTTCCGCAGATACGCAGTATTTT
CASSLVGSADTQYF
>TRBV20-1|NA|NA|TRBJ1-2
TGCAGTGCTCTCCACAACTATGGCTACACCTTC
CSALHNYGYTF
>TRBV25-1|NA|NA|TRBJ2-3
TGTGCCAGCAGTCGTGCTAGCCAGAGCACAGATACGCAGTATTTT
CASSRASQSTDTQYF
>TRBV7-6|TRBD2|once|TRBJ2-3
TGTGCCAGCAGCTACGACTTTGGGACTAGCGGGGGCACAGATACGCAGTATTTT
CASSYDFGTSGGTDTQYF
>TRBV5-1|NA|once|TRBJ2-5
TGCGCCAGCAGCTTGTTCCCCTGGGAGACCCAGTACTTC
CASSLFPWETQYF
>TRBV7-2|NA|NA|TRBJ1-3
TGTGCCAGCAGCTTGGCAGGCACTGCGGGAAACACCATATATTTT
CASSLAGTAGNTIYF
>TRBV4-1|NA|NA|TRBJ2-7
TGCGCCAGCAGCCAAGACCCAGGGATTAGCTACGAGCAGTACTTC
CASSQDPGISYEQYF
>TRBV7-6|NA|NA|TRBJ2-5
TGTGCCAGCAGCTTGGCCCGTGGGGAGACCCAGTACTTC
CASSLARGETQYF
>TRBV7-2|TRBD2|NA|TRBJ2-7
TGTGCCAGCAGCCGCCGGGAGGCCTACGAGCAGTACTTC
CASSRREAYEQYF
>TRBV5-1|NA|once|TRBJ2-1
TGCGCCACTTCGAGGGGAAATGAGCAGTTCTTC
CATSRGNEQFF
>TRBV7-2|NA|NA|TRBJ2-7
TGTGCCAGCAGCTTAGCGATTGGGCTCTCGAGCGAGCAGTACTTC
CASSLAIGLSSEQYF
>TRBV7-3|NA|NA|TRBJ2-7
TGTGCCAGCAGCTTAGGCGTGGGATCCTACGAGCAGTACTTC
CASSLGVGSYEQYF
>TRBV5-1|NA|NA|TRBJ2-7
TGCGCCAGCAGACGGAACCTGGGGGGAGCCAACGAGCAGTACTTC
CASRRNLGGANEQYF
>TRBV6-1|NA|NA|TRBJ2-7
TGTGCCAGCAGTGAGGAAGCACAGTACTTC
CASSEEAQYF
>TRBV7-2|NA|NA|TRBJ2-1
TGTGCCACCCAAGGGGTAGGATTCTACAATGAGCAGTTCTTC
CATQGVGFYNEQFF
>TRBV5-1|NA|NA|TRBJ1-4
TGCGCCAGCAGCCAGAAACAGGGAGGCACTAATGAAAAACTGTTTTTT
CASSQKQGGTNEKLFF
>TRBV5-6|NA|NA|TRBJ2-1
TGTGCCAGCAGCGGGGTCGGAAGCTCCTACAATGAGCAGTTCTTC
CASSGVGSSYNEQFF
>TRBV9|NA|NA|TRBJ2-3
TGTGCCAGCAGCGCCCAAAGGGGCCCAGATACGCAGTATTTT
CASSAQRGPDTQYF
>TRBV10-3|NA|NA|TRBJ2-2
TGTGCCACCGGACCGGGGGCGGGGATAACCGGGGAGCTGTTTTTT
CATGPGAGITGELFF
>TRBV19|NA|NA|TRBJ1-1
TGTGCCAGTAGTATTGAAGGTGTTGGGAGGAAAGCTTTCTTT
CASSIEGVGRKAFF
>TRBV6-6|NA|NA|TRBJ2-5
TGTGCCAGTAAAAAGTCCCCTCGGGCCCAAGAGACCCAGTACTTC
CASKKSPRAQETQYF
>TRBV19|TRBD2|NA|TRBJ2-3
TGTGCCAGTAGAACTAGCGGATCCACAGATACGCAGTATTTT
CASRTSGSTDTQYF
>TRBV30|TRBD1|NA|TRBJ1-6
TGTGCCTGTATCAGGGGGCAGAATTCACCCCTCCACTTT
CACIRGQNSPLHF
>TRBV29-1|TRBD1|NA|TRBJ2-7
TGCAGCGCGACAGGGGTGACCTACGAGCAGTACTTC
CSATGVTYEQYF
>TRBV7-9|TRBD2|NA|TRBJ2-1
TGTGCCAGCAGCCCAAACCCTCTAGCGGGAGGGCGCATCAACAAGTTCTTC
CASSPNPLAGGRINKFF
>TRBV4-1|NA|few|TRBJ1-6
TGCGCCAGCAGCCCTGGGACCGATTCACCCCTCCACTTT
CASSPGTDSPLHF
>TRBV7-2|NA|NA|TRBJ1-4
TGTGCCAGCAGCTTAGGTCCGCCAGGGTCAAATGAAAAACTGTTTTTT
CASSLGPPGSNEKLFF
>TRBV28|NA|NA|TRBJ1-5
TGTGCCAGCAGTTTCAATGCCCGAAAAAGCAATCAGCCCCAGCATTTT
CASSFNARKSNQPQHF
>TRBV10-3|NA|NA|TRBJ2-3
TGTGCCGTCGGATCATTAACAGATACGCAGTATTTT
CAVGSLTDTQYF
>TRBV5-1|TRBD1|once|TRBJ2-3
TGCGCCAGCAGCCTCGCGTTACAGGGGGCCCGACGTGGGGATACGCAGTATTTT
CASSLALQGARRGDTQYF
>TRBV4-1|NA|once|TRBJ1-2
TGCGCCAGCAGCCAAGATTTGGGAGGGGCGGGAGGCTACACCTTC
CASSQDLGGAGGYTF
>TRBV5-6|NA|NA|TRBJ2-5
TGTGCCAGCAGCGGGAAAATAGGTTTTCAAGAGACCCAGTACTTC
CASSGKIGFQETQYF
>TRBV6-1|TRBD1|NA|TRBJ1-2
TGTGCCAGCAGTGCCCGACAGGGAGACTATGGCTACACCTTC
CASSARQGDYGYTF
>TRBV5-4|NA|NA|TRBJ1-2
TGTGCCAGCAGCTCCGCGATCCAGAACTATGGCTACACCTTC
CASSSAIQNYGYTF
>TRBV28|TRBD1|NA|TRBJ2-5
TGTGCCAGCATTGAGGACAGGGTGGCCGAGACCCAGTACTTC
CASIEDRVAETQYF
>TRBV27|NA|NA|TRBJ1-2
TGTGCCAGCAGTTTATCTACCAGGGTTGGTGGCTACACCTTC
CASSLSTRVGGYTF
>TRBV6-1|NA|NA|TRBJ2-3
TGTGCCAGCAGTGAATGGAACGGGGGTGGAGATACGCAGTATTTT
CASSEWNGGGDTQYF
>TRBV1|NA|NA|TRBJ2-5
TGCACCAGCAGCCAAGCCCCCCGGCTAGGAGAGACCCAGTACTTC
CTSSQAPRLGETQYF
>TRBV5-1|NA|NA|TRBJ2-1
TGCGCCAGCAGCTTGGGAGTTAATGAGCAGTTCTTC
CASSLGVNEQFF
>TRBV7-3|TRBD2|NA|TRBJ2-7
TGTGCCAGCAGCCAGGGATTAGCGGGGGGAACCTACGAGCAGTACTTC
CASSQGLAGGTYEQYF
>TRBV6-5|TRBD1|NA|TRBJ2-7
TGTGCCAGCACAAGGGACAGGGCCTACGAGCAGTACTTC
CASTRDRAYEQYF
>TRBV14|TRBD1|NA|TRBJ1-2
TGTGCCAGCAGCCAAGATTTAGGGGGCGGCGGCTACACCTTC
CASSQDLGGGGYTF
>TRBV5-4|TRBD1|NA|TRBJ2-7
TGTGCCAGCAGCCTGTCGGGCAGGGGGATGTACGAGCAGTACTTC
CASSLSGRGMYEQYF
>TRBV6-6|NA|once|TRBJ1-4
TGTGCCAGCTCCTCAAGGGGGGCCAGTCAAGATGAAAAACTGTTTTTT
CASSSRGASQDEKLFF
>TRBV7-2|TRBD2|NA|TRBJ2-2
TGTGCCAGCAGCTCGACTAGCGGCTACACCGGGGAGCTGTTTTTT
CASSSTSGYTGELFF
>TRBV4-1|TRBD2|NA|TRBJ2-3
TGCGCCAGCAGCCACCCTTACGTACTAGCGATTAACAGAACCACTAGCACAGATACGCAGTATTTT
CASSHPYVLAINRTTSTDTQYF
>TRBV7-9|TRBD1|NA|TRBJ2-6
TGTGCCAGCAGCTTACCCTGGGACAGGGGGTCAGGGGCCAACGTCCTGACTTTC
CASSLPWDRGSGANVLTF
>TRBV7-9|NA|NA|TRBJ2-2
TGTGCCAGCAGCTTTACCCTTCCAGACACCGGGGAGCTGTTTTTT
CASSFTLPDTGELFF
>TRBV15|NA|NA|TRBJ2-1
TGTGCCACCAGCAGGGAGACAGCGAACAATGAGCAGTTCTTC
CATSRETANNEQFF
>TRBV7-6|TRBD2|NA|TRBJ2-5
TGTGCCAGCAGCTTAGTAGCGGGGGCCTCTAGGGAGACCCAGTACTTC
CASSLVAGASRETQYF